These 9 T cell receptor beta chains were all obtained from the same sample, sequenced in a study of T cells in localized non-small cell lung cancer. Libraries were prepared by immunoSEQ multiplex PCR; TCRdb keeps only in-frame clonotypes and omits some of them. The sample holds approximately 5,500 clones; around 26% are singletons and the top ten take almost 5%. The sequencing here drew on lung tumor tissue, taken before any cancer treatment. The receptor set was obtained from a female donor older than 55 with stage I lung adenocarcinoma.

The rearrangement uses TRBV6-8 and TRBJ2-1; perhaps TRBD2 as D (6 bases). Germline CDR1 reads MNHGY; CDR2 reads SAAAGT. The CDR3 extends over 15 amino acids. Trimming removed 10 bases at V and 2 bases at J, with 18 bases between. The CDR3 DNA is TGTGCCACCATTAGCGGACCAGGAACCTACAATGAGCAGTTCTTC. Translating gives CATISGPGTYNEQFF.

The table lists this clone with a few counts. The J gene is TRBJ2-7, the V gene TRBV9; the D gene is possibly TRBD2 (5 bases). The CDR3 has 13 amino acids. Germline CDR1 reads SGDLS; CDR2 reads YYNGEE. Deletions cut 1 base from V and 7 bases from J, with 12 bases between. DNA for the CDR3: TGTGCCAGCAGCGTAAGGCCCTCGGGGGAGCAGTACTTC. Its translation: CASSVRPSGEQYF.

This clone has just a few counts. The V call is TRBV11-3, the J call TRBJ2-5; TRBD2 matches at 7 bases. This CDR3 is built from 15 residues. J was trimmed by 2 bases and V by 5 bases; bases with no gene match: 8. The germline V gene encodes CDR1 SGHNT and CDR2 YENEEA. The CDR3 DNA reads TGTGCCAGCAGCCGCATCTCAGCGGGGCAAGAGACCCAGTACTTC. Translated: CASSRISAGQETQYF.

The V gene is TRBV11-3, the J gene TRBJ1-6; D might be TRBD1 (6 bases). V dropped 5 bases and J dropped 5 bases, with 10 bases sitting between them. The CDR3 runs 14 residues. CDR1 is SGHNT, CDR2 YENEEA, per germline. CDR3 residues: CASSRTENNSPLHF. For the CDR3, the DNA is TGTGCCAGCAGCAGGACAGAAAATAATTCACCCCTCCACTTT.

The CDR3 loop is CASSYSGGGVYEQYF. In DNA, the CDR3 is TGTGCCAGCAGTTATTCGGGCGGGGGCGTCTACGAGCAGTACTTC. The chain links TRBV6-8 to TRBJ2-7, with D perhaps matching TRBD2 (7 bases). Germline CDR1 and CDR2: MNHGY and SAAAGT. This CDR3 region has 15 residues. The V and J ends lost 3 bases and 3 bases respectively, with 15 bases between them.

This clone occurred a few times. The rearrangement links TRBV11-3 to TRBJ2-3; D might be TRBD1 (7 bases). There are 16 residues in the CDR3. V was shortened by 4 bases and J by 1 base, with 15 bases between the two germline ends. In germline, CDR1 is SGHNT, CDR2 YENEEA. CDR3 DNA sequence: TGTGCCAGCAGCTCTGGAGGGGGCTTTGGCACAGATACGCAGTATTTT. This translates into CASSSGGGFGTDTQYF.

For the CDR3, the DNA is TGTGCCAGTAGTATTGGACAGGGCGTCTACGAGCAGTACTTC. It encodes CASSIGQGVYEQYF. The chain carries TRBV19 and TRBJ2-7, with 8 bases that match TRBD1. Trimming took 3 bases from V and 3 from J; bases not matched to a gene: 4. The CDR3 is 14 residues long. Germline CDR1 LNHDA, CDR2 SQIVND (reference sequence).

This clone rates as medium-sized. The CDR3 region is CASSLESWLAGESEQYF. The CDR3 DNA sequence: TGTGCCAGCAGCTTGGAATCATGGCTAGCGGGAGAAAGCGAGCAGTACTTC. The chain combines TRBV11-3 with TRBJ2-7, with TRBD2 matching 10 bases. The trim removed 3 bases at V and 6 bases at J, leaving 14 bases unmatched. The V gene's germline CDR1 is SGHNT and CDR2 YENEEA. The CDR3 is made up of 17 amino acids.

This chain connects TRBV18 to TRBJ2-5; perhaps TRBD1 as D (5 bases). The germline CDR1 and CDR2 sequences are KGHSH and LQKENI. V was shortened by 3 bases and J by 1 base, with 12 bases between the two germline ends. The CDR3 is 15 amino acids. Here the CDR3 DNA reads TGTGCCAGCTCACCCCCTGACAGAAGCCAAGAGACCCAGTACTTC. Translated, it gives CASSPPDRSQETQYF. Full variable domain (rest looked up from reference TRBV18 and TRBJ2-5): NAGVMQNPRHLVRRRGQEARLRCSPMKGHSHVYWYRQLPEEGLKFMVYLQKENIIDESGMPKERFSAEFPKEGPSILRIQQVVRGDSAAYFCASSPPDRSQETQYFGPGTRLLVL.